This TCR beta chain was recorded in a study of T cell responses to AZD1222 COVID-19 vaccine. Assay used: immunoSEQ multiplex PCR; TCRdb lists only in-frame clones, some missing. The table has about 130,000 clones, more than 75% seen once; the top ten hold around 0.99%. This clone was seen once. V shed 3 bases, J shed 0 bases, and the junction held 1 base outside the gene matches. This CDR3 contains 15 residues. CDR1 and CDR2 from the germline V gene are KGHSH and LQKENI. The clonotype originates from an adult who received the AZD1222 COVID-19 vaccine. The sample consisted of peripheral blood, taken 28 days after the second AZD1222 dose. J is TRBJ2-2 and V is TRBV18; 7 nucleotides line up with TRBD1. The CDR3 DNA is TGTGCCAGCTCACCCGACAGGGCGAACACCGGGGAGCTGTTTTTT. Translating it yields CASSPDRANTGELFF.